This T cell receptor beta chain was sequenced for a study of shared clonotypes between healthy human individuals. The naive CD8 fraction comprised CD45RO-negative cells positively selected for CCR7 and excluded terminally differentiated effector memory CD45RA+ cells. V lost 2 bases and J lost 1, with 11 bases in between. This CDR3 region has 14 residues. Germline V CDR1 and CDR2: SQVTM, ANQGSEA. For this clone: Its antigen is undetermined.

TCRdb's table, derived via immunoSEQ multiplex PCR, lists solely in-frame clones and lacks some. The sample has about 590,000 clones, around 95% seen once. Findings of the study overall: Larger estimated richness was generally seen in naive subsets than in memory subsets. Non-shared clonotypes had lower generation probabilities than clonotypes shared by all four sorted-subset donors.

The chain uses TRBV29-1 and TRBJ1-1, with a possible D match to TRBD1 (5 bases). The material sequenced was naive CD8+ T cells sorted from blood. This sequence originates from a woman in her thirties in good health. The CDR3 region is CSVELGLSNTEAFF. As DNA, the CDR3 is TGCAGCGTTGAATTGGGACTTTCGAACACTGAAGCTTTCTTT.